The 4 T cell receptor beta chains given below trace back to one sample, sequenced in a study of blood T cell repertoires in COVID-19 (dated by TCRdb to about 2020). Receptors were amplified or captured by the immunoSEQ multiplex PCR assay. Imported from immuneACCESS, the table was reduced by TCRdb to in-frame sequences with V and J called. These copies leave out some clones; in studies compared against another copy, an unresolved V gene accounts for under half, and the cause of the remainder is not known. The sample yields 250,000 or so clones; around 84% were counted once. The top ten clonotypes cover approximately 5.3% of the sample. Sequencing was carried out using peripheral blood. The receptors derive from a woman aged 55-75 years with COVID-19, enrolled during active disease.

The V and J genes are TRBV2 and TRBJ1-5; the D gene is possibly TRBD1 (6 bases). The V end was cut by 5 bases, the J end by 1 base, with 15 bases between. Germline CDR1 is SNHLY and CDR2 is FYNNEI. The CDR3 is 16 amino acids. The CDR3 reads CASSPRQARSNQPQHF. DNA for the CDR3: TGTGCCAGCAGTCCCAGACAGGCCAGGAGCAATCAGCCCCAGCATTTT. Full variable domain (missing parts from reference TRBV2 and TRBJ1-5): EPEVTQTPSHQVTQMGQEVILRCVPISNHLYFYWYRQILGQKVEFLVSFYNNEISEKSEIFDDQFSVERPDGSNFTLKIRSTKLEDSAMYFCASSPRQARSNQPQHFGDGTRLSIL.

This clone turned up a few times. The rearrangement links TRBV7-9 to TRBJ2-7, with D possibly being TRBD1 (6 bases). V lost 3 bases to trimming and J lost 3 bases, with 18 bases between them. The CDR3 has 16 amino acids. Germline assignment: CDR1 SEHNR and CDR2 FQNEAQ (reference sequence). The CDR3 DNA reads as TGTGCCAGCAGCTTGGGTCAGGGGAAGATGTACTACGAGCAGTACTTC. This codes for CASSLGQGKMYYEQYF.

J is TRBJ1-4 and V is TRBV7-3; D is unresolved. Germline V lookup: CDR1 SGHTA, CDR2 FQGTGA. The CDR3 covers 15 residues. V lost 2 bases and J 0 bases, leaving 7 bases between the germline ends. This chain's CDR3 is CASSLYPATNEKLFF. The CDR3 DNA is TGTGCCAGCAGCTTATATCCTGCAACTAATGAAAAACTGTTTTTT.

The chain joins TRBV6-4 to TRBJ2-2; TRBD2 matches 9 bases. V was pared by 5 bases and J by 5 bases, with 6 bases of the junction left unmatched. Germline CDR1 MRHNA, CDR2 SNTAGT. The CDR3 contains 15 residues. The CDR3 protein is CASSNSGSLTGELFF. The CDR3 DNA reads TGTGCCAGCAGTAATAGCGGGAGCCTTACCGGGGAGCTGTTTTTT.